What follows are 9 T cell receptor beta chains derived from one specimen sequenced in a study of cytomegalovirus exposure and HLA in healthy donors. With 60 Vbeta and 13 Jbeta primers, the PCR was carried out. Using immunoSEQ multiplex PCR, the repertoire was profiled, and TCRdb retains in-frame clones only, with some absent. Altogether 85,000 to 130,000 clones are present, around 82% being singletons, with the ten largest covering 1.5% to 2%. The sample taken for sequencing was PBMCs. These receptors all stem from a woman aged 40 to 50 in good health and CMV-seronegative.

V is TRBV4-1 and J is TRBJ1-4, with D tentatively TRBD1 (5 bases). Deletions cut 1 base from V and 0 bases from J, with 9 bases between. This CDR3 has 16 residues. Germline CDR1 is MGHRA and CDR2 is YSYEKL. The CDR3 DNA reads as TGCGCCAGCAGCCAAGGACAGACTGCAACTAATGAAAAACTGTTTTTT. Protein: CASSQGQTATNEKLFF.

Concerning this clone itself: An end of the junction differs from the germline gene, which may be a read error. The CDR3 DNA follows: TGTGCTAGCAGCTTAGGGCAGGGAGGCTATGAGCAGTTCTTC. This encodes CASSLGQGGYEQFF. The J gene is TRBJ2-1, the V gene TRBV7-7; D is possibly TRBD2 (6 bases). CDR1 SSHAT and CDR2 FNYEAQ come from the germline V gene (reference sequence). The CDR3 loop spans 14 amino acids.

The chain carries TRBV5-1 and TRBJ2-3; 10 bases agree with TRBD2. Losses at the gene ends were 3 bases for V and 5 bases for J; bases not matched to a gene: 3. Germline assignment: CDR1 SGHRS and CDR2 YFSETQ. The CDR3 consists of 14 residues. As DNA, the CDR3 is TGCGCCAGCAGCTCCCTAGCGGGAGAAGATACGCAGTATTTT. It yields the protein CASSSLAGEDTQYF.

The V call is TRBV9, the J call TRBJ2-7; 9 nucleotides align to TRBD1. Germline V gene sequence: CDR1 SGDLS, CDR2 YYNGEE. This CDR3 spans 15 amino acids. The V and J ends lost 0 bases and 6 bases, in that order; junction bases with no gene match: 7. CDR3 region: CASSVDVGTGREQYF. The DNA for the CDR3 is TGTGCCAGCAGCGTAGATGTCGGGACAGGGCGCGAGCAGTACTTC.

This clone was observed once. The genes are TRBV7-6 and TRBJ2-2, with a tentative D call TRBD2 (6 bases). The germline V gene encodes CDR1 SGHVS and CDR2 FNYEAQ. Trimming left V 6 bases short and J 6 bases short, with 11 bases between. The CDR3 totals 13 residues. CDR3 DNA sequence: TGTGCCAGCAGGCTTACGGGAGCCGGGGAGCTGTTTTTT. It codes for CASRLTGAGELFF.

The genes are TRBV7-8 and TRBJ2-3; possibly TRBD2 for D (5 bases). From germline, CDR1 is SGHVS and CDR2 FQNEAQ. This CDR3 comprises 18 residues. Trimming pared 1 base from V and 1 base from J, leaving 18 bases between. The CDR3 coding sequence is TGTGCCAGCAGCTTAGGTTTGGGATCGGGATGGGGCACAGATACGCAGTATTTT. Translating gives CASSLGLGSGWGTDTQYF.

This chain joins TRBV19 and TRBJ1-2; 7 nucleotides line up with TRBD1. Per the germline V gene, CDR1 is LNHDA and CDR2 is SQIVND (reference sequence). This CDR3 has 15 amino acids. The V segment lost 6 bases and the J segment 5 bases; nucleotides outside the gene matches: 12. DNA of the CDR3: TGTGCCAGTAGCCTAGTAGACAGGGATGGATATGGCTACACCTTC. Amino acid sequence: CASSLVDRDGYGYTF.

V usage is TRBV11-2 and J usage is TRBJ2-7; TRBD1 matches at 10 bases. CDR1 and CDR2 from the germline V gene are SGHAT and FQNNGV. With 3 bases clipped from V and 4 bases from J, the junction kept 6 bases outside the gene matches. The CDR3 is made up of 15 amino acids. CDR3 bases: TGTGCCAGCAGCTTGCGGGGACAGGGGCCTTACGAGCAGTACTTC. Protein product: CASSLRGQGPYEQYF.

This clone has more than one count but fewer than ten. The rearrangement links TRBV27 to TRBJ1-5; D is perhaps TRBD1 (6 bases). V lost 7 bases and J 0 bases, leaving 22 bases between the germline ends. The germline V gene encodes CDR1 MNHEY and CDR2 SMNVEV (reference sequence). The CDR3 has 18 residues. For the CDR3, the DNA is TGTGCCAGCAAAACCTCCTGGGGGCAGGGGTATAGCAATCAGCCCCAGCATTTT. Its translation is CASKTSWGQGYSNQPQHF.